The next 32 T cell receptor beta chains were all read from a single sample in a study of blood T cell repertoires in COVID-19. Here immunoSEQ multiplex PCR was the method, and the copy in TCRdb shows in-frame clones only, minus some. Of more than 25,000 clones listed, roughly 90% were seen once; the top ten hold about 0.55%. The sequenced sample was peripheral blood. These receptor sequences come from a woman between 40 and 50 years old with active or convalescent COVID-19.

The count of this clone is one. The chain carries TRBV15 and TRBJ1-2, with 12 bases lining up with TRBD1. Germline CDR1 reads LNHNV; CDR2 reads YYDKDF (reference sequence). V lost 5 bases, J lost 5 bases, and 18 bases stayed unmatched. The CDR3 extends over 19 amino acids. The CDR3 loop is CATSLKLRDRGRNSYGYTF. The CDR3 DNA is TGTGCCACCAGCTTGAAACTCCGGGACAGGGGGCGAAATTCATATGGCTACACCTTC.

The chain combines TRBV9 with TRBJ2-2; D uncertain. V lost 0 bases and J lost 0, with 6 bases in between. The CDR3 is 15 amino acids. CDR1 is SGDLS, CDR2 YYNGEE, per germline. The CDR3 protein is CASSVEGANTGELFF. In nucleotides, the CDR3 is TGTGCCAGCAGCGTAGAAGGAGCGAACACCGGGGAGCTGTTTTTT.

The chain recombines TRBV5-1 with TRBJ2-7; maybe TRBD2 (6 bases). V lost 3 bases and J 0 bases, leaving 10 bases between the germline ends. CDR1 SGHRS and CDR2 YFSETQ come from the germline V gene. This CDR3 is built from 14 residues. The CDR3 reads CASSSSGLSYEQYF. CDR3 nucleotides: TGCGCCAGCAGCTCCTCGGGACTCTCCTACGAGCAGTACTTC.

V usage is TRBV7-3 and J usage is TRBJ2-1, with 7 nucleotides matching TRBD2. This CDR3 contains 14 residues. Germline assignment: CDR1 SGHTA and CDR2 FQGTGA. With 5 bases clipped from V and 6 bases from J, the junction kept 7 bases outside the gene matches. In nucleotides, the CDR3 is TGTGCCAGCAGCATCACCGGGACTATCAATGAGCAGTTCTTC. Residues: CASSITGTINEQFF. Using reference TRBV7-3 and TRBJ2-1 for the parts outside the CDR3, the full variable domain is GAGVSQTPSNKVTEKGKYVELRCDPISGHTALYWYRQSLGQGPEFLIYFQGTGAADDSGLPNDRFFAVRPEGSVSTLKIQRTERGDSAVYLCASSITGTINEQFFGPGTRLTVL.

J is TRBJ2-1 and V is TRBV14, with TRBD2 matching 12 bases. After removal of 4 bases from V and 7 bases from J, the junction contained 11 bases not matched to a gene. The CDR3 has 17 residues. The germline CDR1 and CDR2 sequences are SGHDN and FVKESK. CDR3 in DNA: TGTGCCAGCAGCCTAAGACGGACTAGCGGGATGAGGAATGAGCAGTTCTTC. This codes for CASSLRRTSGMRNEQFF.

The chain couples TRBV10-3 to TRBJ1-1, with 9 bases lining up with TRBD1. CDR1 is ENHRY, CDR2 SYGVKD, per germline. The CDR3 consists of 13 residues. The J segment lost 11 bases and the V segment lost 3 bases, leaving 7 bases of the junction unmatched. The CDR3 region is CAISDGTGFSAFF. CDR3 nucleotides: TGTGCCATCAGTGATGGGACAGGGTTTTCGGCTTTCTTT.

V usage is TRBV2 and J usage is TRBJ1-1; 7 bases map to TRBD1. The germline V gene encodes CDR1 SNHLY and CDR2 FYNNEI. CDR3 size: 13 residues. With 8 bases clipped from V and 0 bases from J, the junction kept 3 bases outside the gene matches. This CDR3 is CASRQGLNTEAFF. The CDR3 coding sequence is TGTGCCAGCCGACAGGGTTTGAACACTGAAGCTTTCTTT.

The chain joins TRBV19 to TRBJ1-1, with D tentatively TRBD1 (5 bases). The germline V gene encodes CDR1 LNHDA and CDR2 SQIVND (reference sequence). Trimming pared 5 bases from V and 6 bases from J, leaving 13 bases between. The CDR3 length is 13 residues. CDR3: CASSQLRDSEAFF. The CDR3 nucleotides are TGTGCCAGTAGTCAACTCCGGGACTCTGAAGCTTTCTTT.

The V gene is TRBV7-3, the J gene TRBJ2-1; D is ambiguous. Trimming stripped 5 bases from V and 6 bases from J, with 11 bases between. CDR1 is SGHTA, CDR2 FQGTGA, per germline. CDR3 length: 13 amino acids. DNA of the CDR3: TGTGCCAGCAGCCCAACCCTCGGCAATGAGCAGTTCTTC. This sequence encodes CASSPTLGNEQFF.

The chain recombines TRBV19 with TRBJ2-5; no clear D. The CDR3 length is 15 residues. Germline CDR1 is LNHDA and CDR2 is SQIVND (reference sequence). V lost 0 bases to trimming and J lost 1 base, with 9 bases between them. The CDR3 sequence: CASSIEHLIQETQYF. For the CDR3, the DNA is TGTGCCAGTAGTATAGAACACCTGATCCAAGAGACCCAGTACTTC. Supplemented by reference TRBV19 and TRBJ2-5, the full variable domain reads DGGITQSPKYLFRKEGQNVTLSCEQNLNHDAMYWYRQDPGQGLRLIYYSQIVNDFQKGDIAEGYSVSREKKESFPLTVTSAQKNPTAFYLCASSIEHLIQETQYFGPGTRLLVL.

V usage is TRBV10-2 and J usage is TRBJ1-4; tentative D call: TRBD1 (6 bases). Trimming cost V 3 bases and J 7 bases, with 12 bases left between them. The germline gives CDR1 WSHSY, CDR2 SAAADI. This CDR3 has 14 residues. The DNA of the CDR3 is TGCGCCAGCAGTGACGGGGGGCAGGGTGAAAAACTGTTTTTT. Protein sequence: CASSDGGQGEKLFF.

This clone appeared a few times. The chain couples TRBV9 to TRBJ2-5; 12 nucleotides line up with TRBD2. Germline CDR1 is SGDLS and CDR2 is YYNGEE. Trimming took 0 bases from V and 1 from J; bases not matched to a gene: 4. The CDR3 runs to 17 residues. The CDR3 region is CASSVVGLAGSQETQYF. In DNA, the CDR3 is TGTGCCAGCAGCGTAGTGGGACTAGCGGGTTCCCAAGAGACCCAGTACTTC. Using reference TRBV9 and TRBJ2-5 for the parts outside the CDR3, the full variable domain is DSGVTQTPKHLITATGQRVTLRCSPRSGDLSVYWYQQSLDQGLQFLIQYYNGEERAKGNILERFSAQQFPDLHSELNLSSLELGDSALYFCASSVVGLAGSQETQYFGPGTRLLVL.

CDR3 amino acids: CAWSGGGTQYF. The CDR3 coding sequence is TGTGCCTGGAGCGGGGGGGGAACCCAGTACTTC. The V call is TRBV30, the J call TRBJ2-5; 8 bases are a match to TRBD2. With 3 bases clipped from V and 8 bases from J, the junction kept 2 bases outside the gene matches. CDR1 GTSNPN and CDR2 SVGIG come from the germline V gene (reference sequence). The CDR3 runs 11 residues.

The chain combines TRBV12-3 or TRBV12-4 with TRBJ2-7; a weak D match, TRBD2 (6 bases). V gave up 2 bases and J gave up 13 bases, with 15 bases separating them. This CDR3 is 12 amino acids long. Written as DNA, the CDR3 is TGTGCCAGCAGTTTACAGCCGGGAGCGGAATACTTC. The encoded protein is CASSLQPGAEYF.

In its sample, this clone was seen a few times. J is TRBJ1-1 and V is TRBV30, with a weak D call TRBD1 (6 bases). CDR1 is GTSNPN and CDR2 is SVGIG in the germline V gene (reference sequence). The CDR3 length is 15 residues. Trimming removed 5 bases at V and 1 base at J, with 17 bases between. CDR3 residues: CAWDPVQGSNTEAFF. In nucleotides, the CDR3 is TGTGCCTGGGACCCGGTCCAGGGGTCGAACACTGAAGCTTTCTTT.

The chain links TRBV12-3 or TRBV12-4 to TRBJ1-2, with no clear D. V gave up 6 bases and J gave up 7 bases, with 15 bases separating them. CDR3 length: 13 residues. In DNA, the CDR3 is TGTGCCAGCAGCCCGGGGTCGCGTCCTGGCTACACCTTC. Protein: CASSPGSRPGYTF.

The chain is built from TRBV24-1 and TRBJ1-1; possible D gene TRBD1, 5 bases. Trimming removed 4 bases from V and 11 bases from J, with 19 bases in between. Germline assignment: CDR1 KGHDR and CDR2 SFDVKD. The CDR3 runs to 14 residues. CDR3: CATSDSDTRGGAFF. The CDR3 DNA reads TGTGCCACCAGTGACTCGGACACCCGAGGTGGGGCTTTCTTT.

The chain joins TRBV11-2 to TRBJ2-1; 13 bases map to TRBD2. This CDR3 region has 16 residues. Germline V lookup: CDR1 SGHAT, CDR2 FQNNGV. V shed 4 bases and J 4 bases; nucleotides not matched to a gene: 4. The CDR3 protein is CASSSRLAGGYNEQFF. The CDR3, as DNA: TGTGCCAGCAGCTCTCGACTAGCGGGGGGATACAATGAGCAGTTCTTC.

The gene calls are TRBV30 and TRBJ1-4; possible D gene TRBD1, 6 bases. This CDR3 spans 12 amino acids. Trimming removed 4 bases at V and 8 bases at J, with 11 bases between. Germline loops: CDR1 GTSNPN, CDR2 SVGIG (reference sequence). CDR3 residues: CAWKTGAEKLFF. Here the CDR3 DNA reads TGTGCCTGGAAGACAGGAGCCGAAAAACTGTTTTTT.

The V gene is TRBV7-9, the J gene TRBJ2-5, with TRBD2 matching 7 bases. The V segment lost 5 bases and the J segment 4 bases; nucleotides outside the gene matches: 7. This CDR3 is built from 14 residues. Germline V gives CDR1 SEHNR, CDR2 FQNEAQ (reference sequence). The CDR3 DNA reads TGTGCCAGCAGCGTCGCGGGAGTAGGAGAGACCCAGTACTTC. This codes for CASSVAGVGETQYF.

V usage is TRBV29-1 and J usage is TRBJ2-2, with D tentatively TRBD2 (5 bases). Germline V gene lookup returns CDR1 SQVTM and CDR2 ANQGSEA. CDR3 size: 15 residues. In DNA, the CDR3 is TGCACCGGGTTGGAGGAGGCGGAGTTCACCGGGGAGCTGTTTTTT. Protein: CTGLEEAEFTGELFF.

The chain combines TRBV6-5 with TRBJ2-2; 7 bases map to TRBD1. Germline lookup yields CDR1 MNHEY and CDR2 SVGAGI. Trimming took 6 bases from V and 1 from J; bases not matched to a gene: 2. The CDR3 is 14 amino acids. CDR3 amino acids: CASSNRGNTGELFF. Here the CDR3 DNA reads TGTGCCAGCAGCAACAGGGGGAACACCGGGGAGCTGTTTTTT.

The chain uses TRBV30 and TRBJ2-3; D is possibly TRBD2 (7 bases). The V gene's germline CDR1 is GTSNPN and CDR2 SVGIG (reference sequence). This CDR3 spans 14 amino acids. The ends were cut back, 8 bases at V and 2 bases at J, with 17 bases in the middle. CDR3: CAGVGGGPTDTQYF. In nucleotides, the CDR3 is TGTGCCGGCGTTGGCGGGGGCCCCACAGATACGCAGTATTTT.

V usage is TRBV16 and J usage is TRBJ1-6; D is unresolved. Trimming took 3 bases from V and 4 from J, leaving 16 bases between them. From germline, CDR1 is KGHSY and CDR2 FQNENV. The CDR3 runs 17 residues. The CDR3 sequence: CASSHARLQQYNSPLHF. CDR3 in DNA: TGTGCCAGCAGCCATGCCCGGTTACAGCAATATAATTCACCCCTCCACTTT.

CDR3 loop: CASSYSGGGGTEAFF. The CDR3 DNA reads TGTGCCAGCAGTTACTCCGGAGGAGGAGGCACTGAAGCTTTCTTT. The rearrangement links TRBV6-2 or TRBV6-3 to TRBJ1-1; D call uncertain. The germline V gene has CDR1 MNHEY and CDR2 SVGEGT. V dropped 0 bases and J dropped 4 bases, with 12 bases sitting between them. This CDR3 spans 15 amino acids.

In its sample, this clone was seen a few times. This chain uses TRBV27 with TRBJ1-1; 8 positions agree with TRBD1. Germline V gene lookup returns CDR1 MNHEY and CDR2 SMNVEV (reference sequence). Trimming at V came to 6 bases and at J to 10 bases, leaving 10 bases not matched to a gene. The CDR3 spans 13 residues. The CDR3 bases are TGTGCCAGCAGCCCTGACAGGGGCCGTGGAGCTTTCTTT. Encoded protein: CASSPDRGRGAFF.

The rearrangement joins TRBV29-1 to TRBJ2-2; 7 positions match TRBD2. CDR1 and CDR2 (germline): SQVTM, ANQGSEA. Unmatched junction bases numbered 10, after V lost 7 bases and J lost 8 bases. This CDR3 contains 13 residues. In DNA form, the CDR3 reads TGCAGCGCTTTAAGGGAGGGATTGGGGGAGCTGTTTTTT. Its protein is CSALREGLGELFF.

The chain has TRBV30 and TRBJ1-6; TRBD1 is a possible D gene (6 bases). The length of the CDR3 is 17 residues. CDR1 GTSNPN and CDR2 SVGIG come from the germline V gene (reference sequence). The germline V and J ends were trimmed by 1 base and 7 bases, with 20 bases remaining between them. The CDR3 DNA is TGTGCCTGGAGTGGAAGTCAGGGGATGCGAGTGAATTCACCCCTCCACTTT. Protein: CAWSGSQGMRVNSPLHF.

In its sample, this clone was seen a few times. The chain has TRBV29-1 and TRBJ1-1; TRBD1 aligns across 7 bases. The germline gives CDR1 SQVTM, CDR2 ANQGSEA. The V and J ends lost 3 bases and 7 bases, in that order; junction bases with no gene match: 5. This CDR3 is built from 12 residues. The CDR3 nucleotides read TGCAGCGTTGAGGAGGGGGCGAGTGAAGCTTTCTTT. Its translation: CSVEEGASEAFF.

This rearrangement joins TRBV6-1 to TRBJ2-1; maybe TRBD1 (5 bases). This CDR3 is built from 12 residues. Trimming removed 6 bases at V and 8 bases at J, with 11 bases between. Germline CDR1 is MNHNS and CDR2 is SASEGT. The CDR3 DNA sequence: TGTGCCAGCAGAGGGGTTAGGGATGAGCAGTTCTTC. Amino acid sequence: CASRGVRDEQFF.

V and J are TRBV11-1 and TRBJ2-2, with D possibly matching TRBD1 (5 bases). The germline V gene has CDR1 SGHAT and CDR2 FQDESV (reference sequence). The germline V and J ends were trimmed by 6 bases and 3 bases, with 14 bases remaining between them. The CDR3 loop spans 15 amino acids. Here the CDR3 reads CASRRQRGDTGELFF. CDR3 nucleotide sequence: TGTGCCAGCAGGCGACAGCGTGGGGACACCGGGGAGCTGTTTTTT. The full variable domain, rest sourced from reference TRBV11-1 and TRBJ2-2, is EAEVAQSPRYKITEKSQAVAFWCDPISGHATLYWYRQILGQGPELLVQFQDESVVDDSQLPKDRFSAERLKGVDSTLKIQPAELGDSAMYLCASRRQRGDTGELFFGEGSRLTVL.

V is TRBV9 and J is TRBJ1-3; D gene unclear. This CDR3 region has 13 residues. Germline CDR1 is SGDLS and CDR2 is YYNGEE. With 1 base removed from V and 1 base from J, the gap between germline ends came to 3 bases. The CDR3 loop reads CASSVRSGNTIYF. The DNA for the CDR3 is TGTGCCAGCAGCGTACGGTCTGGAAACACCATATATTTT.